Listed here is a single T cell receptor (beta chain). Methods used by the authors: For nucleated cells, counts were estimated from reference gene primer amplification. The method was immunoSEQ multiplex PCR; TCRdb's version includes in-frame clones alone and lacks a portion of them. For V, J and clone size, that table is used; D and trimming come from the DNA. The data contain around 170,000 clones, about 86% of them seen just once; the ten biggest clones take up roughly 14%. These data belong to a study of blood T cell repertoires in COVID-19. Study at large: Acute-phase and convalescent COVID-19 samples originated in the United States, Italy and Spain. T cells, B-cell-depleted T cells, or PBMCs provided the cDNA or gDNA that served as material.

The germline gives CDR1 KGHSH, CDR2 LQKENI. The CDR3 length is 15 residues. V dropped 3 bases and J dropped 8 bases, with 16 bases sitting between them. The chain has TRBV18 and TRBJ1-4; unclear D gene. Sequences were obtained from peripheral blood. This TCR derives from a man aged 25 to 40 with active or convalescent COVID-19. CDR3 in DNA: TGTGCCAGCTCACCCTACGGAGGGCGCGGGGAAAAACTGTTTTTT. This gives the protein CASSPYGGRGEKLFF.